This TCR beta chain was identified during a study of T cell changes during pregnancy in multiple sclerosis. Data came from immunoSEQ multiplex PCR; TCRdb stores just in-frame clones and leaves some out. This table holds 100,000 or so clones, about 94% found once. Germline assignment: CDR1 MNHEY and CDR2 SMNVEV (reference sequence). After removal of 3 bases from V and 4 bases from J, the junction contained 13 bases not matched to a gene. This CDR3 has 17 amino acids. This chain links TRBV27 with TRBJ2-3; 7 positions agree with TRBD2. The clonotype originates from a female donor with multiple sclerosis, enrolled in a pregnancy study. The sample in question was peripheral blood, obtained before pregnancy. This chain's CDR3 is CASSFRPPRERSDTQYF. CDR3 sequence (DNA): TGTGCCAGCAGTTTTCGCCCCCCGCGGGAGAGGTCAGATACGCAGTATTTT.